The 30 T cell receptor beta chains listed next were all sequenced from one sample in a study of T cells after yellow fever vaccination (dated by TCRdb to about 2019). Receptors were amplified or captured by 5' RACE. Instrument on record: Illumina NovaSeq 6000. The raw public data were reprocessed by TCRdb itself: fastp quality trimming at Q25, MiXCR clonotype calling, in-frame beta chains only. Each CDR3 protein appears once, grouped with its most common genes and DNA. Present in this sample are roughly 160,000 distinct CDR3 sequences, 9.3% of which were seen just once. The ten biggest clones cover approximately 35% of the sample. This specimen's treatment or condition label, per the study, means: live attenuated yellow fever vaccine strain. The sequencing used CD8+ T cells sorted from PBMCs, collected 45 days after the yellow fever booster vaccination. Receptors originate from a man younger than 30 who received the YFV17D yellow fever vaccine.

The rearrangement uses TRBV9 and TRBJ2-2; 10 positions match TRBD2. CDR3 length: 17 residues. Germline CDR1 SGDLS, CDR2 YYNGEE. V lost 0 bases and J lost 4; bases outside the gene matches: 6. The CDR3 here is CASSVEVLAGSTGELFF. In DNA form, the CDR3 reads TGTGCCAGCAGCGTAGAAGTACTAGCGGGGAGCACCGGGGAGCTGTTTTTT. Full variable domain (rest looked up from reference TRBV9 and TRBJ2-2): DSGVTQTPKHLITATGQRVTLRCSPRSGDLSVYWYQQSLDQGLQFLIQYYNGEERAKGNILERFSAQQFPDLHSELNLSSLELGDSALYFCASSVEVLAGSTGELFFGEGSRLTVL.

In this sample, this clonotype turned up a few times. The rearrangement joins TRBV28 to TRBJ1-1; D ambiguous. Trimming cost V 5 bases and J 1 base, with 14 bases left between them. Germline CDR1 and CDR2: MDHEN and SYDVKM. The CDR3 runs to 15 residues. The CDR3 reads CASSAPPAANTEAFF. The DNA for the CDR3 is TGTGCCAGCAGTGCCCCCCCGGCTGCGAACACTGAAGCTTTCTTT.

This clonotype was picked up many times. The chain has TRBV15 and TRBJ1-5, with D possibly matching TRBD1 (5 bases). This CDR3 is 15 amino acids long. Germline CDR1 reads LNHNV; CDR2 reads YYDKDF (reference sequence). Trimming pared 0 bases from V and 4 bases from J, leaving 10 bases between. The CDR3: CATSRDWAGNQPQHF. The CDR3 nucleotides are TGTGCCACCAGCAGAGATTGGGCAGGGAATCAGCCCCAGCATTTT.

This clonotype was seen more than once but under ten times. The chain combines TRBV4-3 with TRBJ2-3; no clear D gene. CDR3 size: 15 residues. The V gene's germline CDR1 is LGHNA and CDR2 YSLEER. Trimming took off 0 bases at V and 4 bases at J, with 11 bases between the two ends. The DNA for the CDR3 is TGCGCCAGCAGCCAAGATAGGAGTTGGCCAGATACGCAGTATTTT. Its translation: CASSQDRSWPDTQYF.

The chain links TRBV29-1 to TRBJ1-1; possible D gene TRBD1, 6 bases. The germline V gene encodes CDR1 SQVTM and CDR2 ANQGSEA. This CDR3 is 14 amino acids long. The V end lost 6 bases, the J end lost 2 bases, and 16 bases lay between the germline ends. The CDR3, as DNA: TGCAGCGTAGACACGACAGGACTTAACACTGAAGCTTTCTTT. Amino acids: CSVDTTGLNTEAFF.

In this sample, this clonotype turned up many times. The genes are TRBV29-1 and TRBJ2-5; possible D gene TRBD2, 5 bases. The V and J ends lost 7 bases and 5 bases respectively, with 8 bases between them. The germline V gene has CDR1 SQVTM and CDR2 ANQGSEA. The CDR3 loop spans 10 amino acids. This CDR3 reads CSGELETQYF. DNA of the CDR3: TGCAGCGGGGAGTTGGAGACCCAGTACTTC.

The rearrangement uses TRBV27 and TRBJ1-2, with TRBD1 identical over 8 bases. The V gene's germline CDR1 is MNHEY and CDR2 SMNVEV (reference sequence). The CDR3 is 14 amino acids. J gave up 2 bases and V 7 bases, and 6 bases lay outside the gene matches. As DNA, the CDR3 is TGTGCCAGCAAAGGACAGGGCTTAAACTATGGCTACACCTTC. This sequence encodes CASKGQGLNYGYTF.

The chain joins TRBV4-2 to TRBJ1-2; 7 nucleotides line up with TRBD1. Germline V gene lookup returns CDR1 LGHNA and CDR2 YNFKEQ. The junction had 6 bases not matched to a gene; V was cut back by 3 bases and J by 8 bases. The CDR3 is made up of 13 amino acids. CDR3 sequence reads: CASSQTTGRGYTF. The CDR3 DNA sequence: TGTGCCAGCAGCCAGACGACAGGGAGAGGCTACACCTTC.

This clonotype was counted only a few times. The chain joins TRBV4-1 to TRBJ1-2; D gene uncertain. Trimming pared 4 bases from V and 3 bases from J, leaving 18 bases between. Germline V gene data show CDR1 as MGHRA and CDR2 as YSYEKL. CDR3 length: 16 amino acids. The CDR3 spells CASSPGPPPPDYGYTF. Written as DNA, the CDR3 is TGCGCCAGCAGCCCCGGGCCGCCCCCCCCAGACTATGGCTACACCTTC.

The gene calls are TRBV5-6 and TRBJ2-7; a possible D gene is TRBD1 (5 bases). This CDR3 is built from 14 residues. V was pared by 1 base and J by 0 bases, with 8 bases between. CDR1 SGHDT and CDR2 YYEEEE come from the germline V gene. The CDR3 region is CASSLTGYSYEQYV. The CDR3 DNA reads TGTGCCAGCAGCTTGACAGGTTACTCCTACGAGCAGTACGTC.

In DNA form, the CDR3 reads TGTGCCAGCAGCCAAGATTCGACAGACTACGAAGAGACCCAGTACTTC. This translates into CASSQDSTDYEETQYF. The chain recombines TRBV14 with TRBJ2-5; D could derive from TRBD1 or TRBD2 (5 bases each). The CDR3 covers 16 residues. Germline assignment: CDR1 SGHDN and CDR2 FVKESK. V lost 0 bases and J 3 bases, leaving 14 bases between the germline ends.

This clonotype was observed a few times. The chain links TRBV28 to TRBJ2-7; no clear D gene. This CDR3 has 11 residues. Per the germline V gene, CDR1 is MDHEN and CDR2 is SYDVKM. Trimming shortened V by 3 bases and J by 7 bases, and 7 bases separated the two germline ends. The CDR3 DNA follows: TGTGCCAGCAGTTTTCTCGGGGAGCAGTACTTC. This encodes CASSFLGEQYF.

The J gene is TRBJ2-3, the V gene TRBV7-3; 7 nucleotides align to TRBD2. V was pared by 3 bases and J by 4 bases, with 10 bases of the junction left unmatched. The germline V gene encodes CDR1 SGHTA and CDR2 FQGTGA. The CDR3 length is 16 residues. The CDR3 here is CASSFDLADSPDTQYF. In DNA, the CDR3 is TGTGCCAGCAGCTTTGACCTAGCGGACTCCCCAGATACGCAGTATTTT.

The chain is built from TRBV27 and TRBJ2-1; 10 nucleotides agree with TRBD2. Trimming took 2 bases from V and 9 from J; bases not matched to a gene: 4. The CDR3 has 14 residues. Germline V gene lookup returns CDR1 MNHEY and CDR2 SMNVEV (reference sequence). The CDR3 here is CASSLGTSVREQFF. CDR3 DNA sequence: TGTGCCAGCAGTTTAGGGACTAGCGTTCGTGAGCAGTTCTTC.

This clonotype has just a few counts. The chain carries TRBV12-3 or TRBV12-4 and TRBJ2-3; no definite D call. Trimming cost V 5 bases and J 2 bases, with 8 bases left between them. The CDR3 has 13 residues. Here the CDR3 DNA reads TGTGCCAGCAGTCGGACCTACACAGATACGCAGTATTTT. Its protein product is CASSRTYTDTQYF.

This clonotype was seen a few times. The DNA of the CDR3 is TGTGCCAGCAGCTTACAGGACAGGGTCAATGAGCAGTTCTTC. This codes for CASSLQDRVNEQFF. This chain connects TRBV7-8 to TRBJ2-1, with 8 positions matching TRBD1. Germline CDR1 and CDR2: SGHVS and FQNEAQ. After removal of 2 bases from V and 6 bases from J, the junction contained 3 bases not matched to a gene. This CDR3 has 14 residues.

This clonotype was counted only a few times. The gene calls are TRBV7-6 and TRBJ2-4; D may be TRBD1 (5 bases). The germline CDR1 and CDR2 sequences are SGHVS and FNYEAQ. V lost 1 base to trimming and J lost 3 bases, with 19 bases between them. The CDR3 has 18 residues. The CDR3 DNA follows: TGTGCCAGCAGCTTAGGGGGCGGACACGGTCCACTCAAAAACATTCAGTACTTC. Translation gives CASSLGGGHGPLKNIQYF.

This clonotype was found a few times. The J gene is TRBJ2-7, the V gene TRBV6-2 or TRBV6-3, with 11 bases that match TRBD1. J was trimmed by 2 bases and V by 2 bases; bases with no gene match: 8. This CDR3 comprises 17 residues. CDR1 MNHEY and CDR2 SVGEGT come from the germline V gene. CDR3 sequence: CASSYPIGTGGTYEQYF. Written as DNA, the CDR3 is TGTGCCAGCAGTTACCCGATTGGGACAGGGGGAACCTACGAGCAGTACTTC.

This clonotype was observed a few times. The chain joins TRBV7-6 to TRBJ2-3, with TRBD2 matching 8 bases. Germline V lookup: CDR1 SGHVS, CDR2 FNYEAQ. This CDR3 has 15 amino acids. V was clipped by 4 bases and J by 0 bases; unmatched bases: 3. The CDR3 spells CASSSSGGSTDTQYF. The CDR3 coding sequence is TGTGCCAGCAGCTCAAGCGGGGGCAGCACAGATACGCAGTATTTT.

The gene calls are TRBV10-3 and TRBJ2-6, with 7 bases matching TRBD1. CDR1 ENHRY and CDR2 SYGVKD come from the germline V gene. The CDR3 has 15 amino acids. Trimming took 6 bases from V and 2 from J; bases not matched to a gene: 4. The CDR3 reads CAIRPQGPGANVLTF. In nucleotides, the CDR3 is TGTGCCATCAGACCACAGGGGCCTGGGGCCAACGTCCTGACTTTC.

Only a few counts were recorded for this clonotype. This chain connects TRBV5-1 to TRBJ2-7, with D unresolved. Per germline, CDR1 SGHRS and CDR2 YFSETQ. The CDR3 has 12 residues. Trimming stripped 2 bases from V and 6 bases from J, with 9 bases between. This chain's CDR3 is CASSFSGSEQYF. In nucleotides, the CDR3 is TGCGCCAGCAGCTTTAGTGGATCCGAGCAGTACTTC.

In this sample, this clonotype turned up a few times. The chain couples TRBV27 to TRBJ1-1; D call uncertain. The germline V and J ends were trimmed by 4 bases and 3 bases, with 12 bases remaining between them. CDR3 size: 14 residues. Germline CDR1 and CDR2: MNHEY and SMNVEV (reference sequence). The CDR3 coding sequence is TGTGCCAGCAGTTCCGGCAGGAGATACACTGAAGCTTTCTTT. As protein: CASSSGRRYTEAFF.

At least ten counts were recorded for this clonotype. This chain links TRBV29-1 with TRBJ2-7; D is possibly TRBD1 (6 bases). This CDR3 comprises 13 residues. Germline values: CDR1 SQVTM, CDR2 ANQGSEA. V lost 1 base, J lost 2 bases, and 9 bases lay in between. The CDR3 bases are TGCAGCGTTGAAGGGCAGGGGCCCTACGAGCAGTACTTC. Its translation is CSVEGQGPYEQYF.

A word on this clonotype: Just one base apart from a much larger clone, this may be a read error. This chain uses TRBV7-9 with TRBJ1-5, with TRBD1 matching 11 bases. Germline V gene data show CDR1 as SEHNR and CDR2 as FQNEAQ (reference sequence). CDR3 length equals 15 residues. V lost 3 bases to trimming and J lost 3 bases; unmatched junction nucleotides: 1. The CDR3 sequence: CASSLGQGDNQPQHF. CDR3 sequence (DNA): TGTGCCAGCAGCTTGGGACAGGGGGACAATCAGCCCCAGCATTTT.

The rearrangement joins TRBV20-1 to TRBJ2-2, with 10 bases identical to TRBD1. The trim removed 2 bases at V and 3 bases at J, leaving 6 bases unmatched. Germline CDR1 and CDR2: DFQATT and SNEGSKA (reference sequence). The CDR3 totals 16 residues. The chain's CDR3 is CSARPWTGGDTGELFF. Written as DNA, the CDR3 is TGCAGTGCTAGACCGTGGACAGGGGGAGACACCGGGGAGCTGTTTTTT.

The chain couples TRBV20-1 to TRBJ2-3, with D possibly TRBD1 on 5 matching bases. CDR3 length: 15 amino acids. V lost 3 bases to trimming and J lost 0 bases, with 13 bases between them. The germline CDR1 and CDR2 sequences are DFQATT and SNEGSKA (reference sequence). CDR3 region: CSARDDSHSTDTQYF. In nucleotides, the CDR3 is TGCAGTGCTAGGGATGACAGCCATAGCACAGATACGCAGTATTTT.

The table lists this clonotype with a few counts. The chain employs TRBV4-1 and TRBJ1-3, with a tentative D call TRBD1 (5 bases). The germline gives CDR1 MGHRA, CDR2 YSYEKL. Trimming removed 1 base from V and 5 bases from J, with 9 bases in between. The CDR3 has 14 residues. CDR3 region: CASSQAGERNTIYF. CDR3 nucleotide sequence: TGCGCCAGCAGCCAAGCGGGGGAGAGAAACACCATATATTTT.

This rearrangement joins TRBV6-1 to TRBJ2-7; D possibly matches TRBD1 or TRBD2 (7 bases each). There are 16 residues in the CDR3. The ends were cut back, 1 base at V and 1 base at J, with 14 bases in the middle. The germline V gene encodes CDR1 MNHNS and CDR2 SASEGT. The CDR3 DNA is TGTGCCAGCAGTGAAGGGGAGGGGACAGCTTCCTACGAGCAGTACTTC. This codes for CASSEGEGTASYEQYF.

This clonotype was seen ten or more times. The chain employs TRBV2 and TRBJ2-3, with 10 bases identical to TRBD2. The CDR3 loop spans 16 amino acids. The V gene's germline CDR1 is SNHLY and CDR2 FYNNEI. Trimming at V came to 2 bases and at J to 7 bases, leaving 9 bases not matched to a gene. The CDR3 region is CASSESPSGGAYTQYF. For the CDR3, the DNA is TGTGCCAGCAGTGAATCCCCCAGCGGGGGGGCGTATACGCAGTATTTT.

The V and J genes are TRBV20-1 and TRBJ2-7; 9 nucleotides match TRBD1. The V and J ends lost 4 bases and 4 bases, in that order; junction bases with no gene match: 8. CDR1 and CDR2 from the germline V gene are DFQATT and SNEGSKA (reference sequence). CDR3 length equals 14 residues. The DNA for the CDR3 is TGCAGTGCTACCGGGACAGGGATGGTATACGAGCAGTACTTC. Translated: CSATGTGMVYEQYF.